A single sample is the source of the 13 T cell receptor beta chains below, sequenced in a study of long-term antiretroviral therapy in people with HIV. With survey level as its setting, the immunoSEQ assay was v3.0. Here immunoSEQ multiplex PCR was the method, and the copy in TCRdb shows in-frame clones only, minus some. Among around 21,000 clones listed, approximately 80% were seen once. Sequences were derived from unsorted PBMCs, sampled roughly 6.2 years after starting antiretroviral therapy. Source of these receptors: a man aged 30 to 45 with HIV.

The chain uses TRBV6-6 and TRBJ2-7; TRBD1 matches 11 bases. CDR1 and CDR2 (germline): MNHNY, SVGAGI (reference sequence). The CDR3 loop spans 14 amino acids. The J segment lost 3 bases and the V segment lost 2 bases, leaving 0 bases of the junction unmatched. DNA of the CDR3: TGTGCCAGCAGTTACGGGACAGGGGGCTACGAGCAGTACTTC. Translation gives CASSYGTGGYEQYF.

This chain joins TRBV14 and TRBJ2-3; the match to TRBD1 covers 8 bases. This CDR3 is 17 amino acids long. V lost 0 bases and J lost 0; bases outside the gene matches: 5. CDR1 and CDR2 from the germline V gene are SGHDN and FVKESK. The CDR3 sequence: CASSQDPRGRSTDTQYF. CDR3 nucleotides: TGTGCCAGCAGCCAAGATCCCAGGGGGCGTAGCACAGATACGCAGTATTTT.

This sequence joins TRBV6-4 and TRBJ2-2; 10 bases line up with TRBD1. With 4 bases clipped from V and 3 bases from J, the junction kept 2 bases outside the gene matches. Per germline, CDR1 MRHNA and CDR2 SNTAGT. The CDR3 covers 15 residues. The CDR3: CASSAGTGDTGELFF. DNA for the CDR3: TGTGCCAGCAGTGCCGGGACAGGGGACACCGGGGAGCTGTTTTTT.

The chain is built from TRBV4-1 and TRBJ2-5, with 9 bases matching TRBD1. Germline CDR1 MGHRA, CDR2 YSYEKL. This CDR3 is 16 amino acids long. V was pared by 0 bases and J by 5 bases, with 7 bases of the junction left unmatched. The CDR3 sequence: CASSQDGTGGVETQYF. CDR3 nucleotide sequence: TGCGCCAGCAGCCAAGACGGAACAGGGGGCGTGGAGACCCAGTACTTC.

The chain couples TRBV6-1 to TRBJ2-1; D unclear. The CDR3 totals 15 residues. Germline V gives CDR1 MNHNS, CDR2 SASEGT. With 4 bases removed from V and 0 bases from J, the gap between germline ends came to 10 bases. The DNA of the CDR3 is TGTGCCAGCAGTGCAGGCTTTAGCTCCTACAATGAGCAGTTCTTC. It is translated as CASSAGFSSYNEQFF.

The rearrangement links TRBV19 to TRBJ1-4; a weak D match, TRBD1 (5 bases). Between the trimmed V and J ends, which lost 4 bases and 5 bases, there was a span of 11 bases. The CDR3 totals 14 residues. CDR1 is LNHDA and CDR2 is SQIVND in the germline V gene (reference sequence). The DNA for the CDR3 is TGTGCCAGTAGTACGGGCAGACAGAATGAAAAACTGTTTTTT. It specifies CASSTGRQNEKLFF.

This rearrangement joins TRBV23-1 to TRBJ1-5; 12 nucleotides match TRBD1. TRBV23-1 is assigned to the ORF class and has an uncertain function. Unmatched junction bases numbered 23, after V lost 1 base and J lost 4 bases. CDR3 size: 23 residues. This chain's CDR3 is CASSQLSLVLRDRGLFSNQPQHF. CDR3 coding DNA: TGCGCCAGCAGTCAATTGAGTTTGGTTTTGCGGGACAGGGGGCTGTTTAGTAATCAGCCCCAGCATTTT.

This clone was seen a handful of times. The chain links TRBV7-9 to TRBJ1-4, with 9 bases lining up with TRBD1. V dropped 8 bases and J dropped 7; count of bases not matched to a gene: 8. Germline CDR1 reads SEHNR; CDR2 reads FQNEAQ (reference sequence). The CDR3 consists of 14 residues. This CDR3 reads CASGWTGAGEKLFF. The DNA of the CDR3 is TGTGCCAGCGGATGGACAGGGGCCGGTGAAAAACTGTTTTTT.

The rearrangement uses TRBV7-9 and TRBJ2-7, with TRBD1 matching over 7 bases. CDR3 length equals 15 residues. CDR1 and CDR2 from the germline V gene are SEHNR and FQNEAQ (reference sequence). The V segment lost 5 bases and the J segment 0 bases; nucleotides outside the gene matches: 7. The chain's CDR3 is CASSPGTVLSYEQYF. CDR3 coding DNA: TGTGCCAGCAGCCCCGGGACAGTCCTCTCCTACGAGCAGTACTTC.

CDR3 bases: TGTGCCATTTCAGGGGGACAGCTCTACGAGCAGTACTTC. This gives the protein CAISGGQLYEQYF. The chain is built from TRBV10-3 and TRBJ2-7; 7 bases agree with TRBD1. V shed 9 bases and J 3 bases; nucleotides not matched to a gene: 8. The CDR3 is 13 residues long. CDR1 and CDR2 from the germline V gene are ENHRY and SYGVKD.

The V call is TRBV7-3, the J call TRBJ1-1; a possible D gene is TRBD1 (5 bases). Germline loops: CDR1 SGHTA, CDR2 FQGTGA. There are 15 residues in the CDR3. The V and J ends lost 4 bases and 1 base respectively, with 13 bases between them. The CDR3 DNA reads TGTGCCAGCAGCTACTCCGGGACTTCGAACACTGAAGCTTTCTTT. Translation gives CASSYSGTSNTEAFF.

The gene calls are TRBV7-2 and TRBJ1-5; 9 bases agree with TRBD1. V gave up 5 bases and J gave up 3 bases; unmatched junction bases: 5. The CDR3 contains 15 residues. Germline assignment: CDR1 SGHTA and CDR2 FQGNSA. For the CDR3, the DNA is TGTGCCAGCAGCGAGGACAGGGGTGCCAATCAGCCCCAGCATTTT. This codes for CASSEDRGANQPQHF. Full variable domain (outside the CDR3, taken from reference TRBV7-2 and TRBJ1-5): GAGVSQSPSNKVTEKGKDVELRCDPISGHTALYWYRQSLGQGLEFLIYFQGNSAPDKSGLPSDRFSAERTGGSVSTLTIQRTQQEDSAVYLCASSEDRGANQPQHFGDGTRLSIL.

This clone has only one observation. J is TRBJ2-3 and V is TRBV2; D is uncertain. V lost 2 bases and J 1 base, leaving 7 bases between the germline ends. The germline V gene encodes CDR1 SNHLY and CDR2 FYNNEI. There are 14 residues in the CDR3. CDR3 amino acids: CASSERPGTDTQYF. The CDR3 region has the DNA TGTGCCAGCAGTGAAAGGCCAGGCACAGATACGCAGTATTTT.